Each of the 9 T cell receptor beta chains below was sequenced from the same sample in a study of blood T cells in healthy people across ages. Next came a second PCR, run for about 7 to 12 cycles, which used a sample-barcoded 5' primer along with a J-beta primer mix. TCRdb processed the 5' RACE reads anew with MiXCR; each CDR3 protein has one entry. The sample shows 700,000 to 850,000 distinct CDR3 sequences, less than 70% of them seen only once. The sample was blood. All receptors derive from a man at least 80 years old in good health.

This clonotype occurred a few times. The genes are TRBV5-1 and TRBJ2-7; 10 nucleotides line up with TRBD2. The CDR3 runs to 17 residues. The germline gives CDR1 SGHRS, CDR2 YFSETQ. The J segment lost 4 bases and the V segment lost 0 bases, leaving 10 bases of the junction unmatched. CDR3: CASSLASDASGSYEQYF. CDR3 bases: TGCGCCAGCAGCTTGGCATCCGATGCTAGCGGGAGTTACGAGCAGTACTTC.

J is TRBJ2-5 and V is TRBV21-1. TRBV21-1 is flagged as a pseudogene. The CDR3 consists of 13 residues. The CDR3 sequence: CASSRGMFETQYF. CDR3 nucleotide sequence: TGTGCCAGCAGCAGAGGAATGTTCGAGACCCAGTACTTC.

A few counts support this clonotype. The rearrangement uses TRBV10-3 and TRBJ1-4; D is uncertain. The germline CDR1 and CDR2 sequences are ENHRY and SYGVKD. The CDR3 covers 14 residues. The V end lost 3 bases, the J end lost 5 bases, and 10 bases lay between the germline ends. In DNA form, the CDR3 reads TGTGCCATCAGTGATGGGAGACGCAATGAAAAACTGTTTTTT. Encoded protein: CAISDGRRNEKLFF.

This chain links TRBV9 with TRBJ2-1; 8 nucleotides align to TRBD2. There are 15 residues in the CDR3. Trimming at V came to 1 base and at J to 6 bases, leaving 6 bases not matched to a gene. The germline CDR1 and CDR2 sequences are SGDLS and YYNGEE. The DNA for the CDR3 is TGTGCCAGCAGCGTATCCAGCGGGAGTTCCAATGAGCAGTTCTTC. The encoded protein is CASSVSSGSSNEQFF.

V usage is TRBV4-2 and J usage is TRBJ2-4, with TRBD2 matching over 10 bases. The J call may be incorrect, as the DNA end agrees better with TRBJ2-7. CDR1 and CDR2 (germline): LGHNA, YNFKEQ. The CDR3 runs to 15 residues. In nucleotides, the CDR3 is TGTGCCAGCAGCCGAGAGCTAGCGGGGGTCTACGAGCAGTACTTC. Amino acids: CASSRELAGVYEQYF.

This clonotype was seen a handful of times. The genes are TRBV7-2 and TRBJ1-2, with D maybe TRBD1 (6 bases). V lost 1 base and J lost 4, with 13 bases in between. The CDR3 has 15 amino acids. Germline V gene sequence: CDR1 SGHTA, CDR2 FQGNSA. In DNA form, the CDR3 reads TGTGCCAGCAGCTTAGAACTGGGGGCCGGCTATGGCTACACCTTC. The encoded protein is CASSLELGAGYGYTF.

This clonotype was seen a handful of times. The CDR3 nucleotides are TGCGCCAGCAGCCCTCGACAGGGGACCTATGGCTACACCTTC. Protein product: CASSPRQGTYGYTF. The gene calls are TRBV5-1 and TRBJ1-2; 8 nucleotides match TRBD1. Germline CDR1 SGHRS, CDR2 YFSETQ. V was clipped by 4 bases and J by 4 bases; unmatched bases: 6. The CDR3 loop spans 14 amino acids.

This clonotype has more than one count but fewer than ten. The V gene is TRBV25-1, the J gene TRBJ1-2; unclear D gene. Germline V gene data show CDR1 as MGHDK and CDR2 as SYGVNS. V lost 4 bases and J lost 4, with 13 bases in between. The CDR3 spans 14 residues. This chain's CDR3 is CASSGLLAGYGYTF. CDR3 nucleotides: TGTGCCAGCAGTGGTCTTCTAGCTGGCTATGGCTACACCTTC.

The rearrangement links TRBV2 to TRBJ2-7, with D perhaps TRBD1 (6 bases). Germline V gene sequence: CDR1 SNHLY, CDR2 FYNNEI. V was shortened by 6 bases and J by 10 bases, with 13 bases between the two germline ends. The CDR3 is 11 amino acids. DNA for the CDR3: TGTGCCAGCAGAAGTGGACAGCTCCAGTACTTC. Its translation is CASRSGQLQYF.